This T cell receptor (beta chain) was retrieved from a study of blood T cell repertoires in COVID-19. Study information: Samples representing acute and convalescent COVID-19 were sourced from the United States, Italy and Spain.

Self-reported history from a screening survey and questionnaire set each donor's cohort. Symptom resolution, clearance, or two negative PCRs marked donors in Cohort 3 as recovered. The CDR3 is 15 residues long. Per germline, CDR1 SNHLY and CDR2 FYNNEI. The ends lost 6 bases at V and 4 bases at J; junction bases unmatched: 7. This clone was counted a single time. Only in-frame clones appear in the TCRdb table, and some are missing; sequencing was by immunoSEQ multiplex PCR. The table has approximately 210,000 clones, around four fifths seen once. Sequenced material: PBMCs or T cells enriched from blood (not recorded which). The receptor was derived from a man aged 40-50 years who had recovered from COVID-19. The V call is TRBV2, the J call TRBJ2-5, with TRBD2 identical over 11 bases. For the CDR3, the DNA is TGTGCCAGCAGCCTAGCGGGAGGAATAGGAGAGACCCAGTACTTC. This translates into CASSLAGGIGETQYF.